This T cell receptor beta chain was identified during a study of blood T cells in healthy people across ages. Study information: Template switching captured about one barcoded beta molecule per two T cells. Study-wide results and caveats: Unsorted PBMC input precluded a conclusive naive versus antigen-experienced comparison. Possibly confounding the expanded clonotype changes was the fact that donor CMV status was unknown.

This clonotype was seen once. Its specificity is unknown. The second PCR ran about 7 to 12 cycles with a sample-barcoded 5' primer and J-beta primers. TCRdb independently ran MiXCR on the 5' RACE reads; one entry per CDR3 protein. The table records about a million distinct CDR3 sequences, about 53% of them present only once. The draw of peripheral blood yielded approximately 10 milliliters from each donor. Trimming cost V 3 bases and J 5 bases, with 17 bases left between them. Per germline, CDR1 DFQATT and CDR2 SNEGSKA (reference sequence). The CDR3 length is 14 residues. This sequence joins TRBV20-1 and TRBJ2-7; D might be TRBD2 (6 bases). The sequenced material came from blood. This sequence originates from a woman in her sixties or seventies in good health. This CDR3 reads CSASGSGFRNEQYF. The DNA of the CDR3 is TGCAGTGCTAGCGGGAGTGGATTCCGTAACGAGCAGTACTTC.